The 31 T cell receptor beta chains below were found in one sample sequenced in a study of blood T cell repertoires in COVID-19. Here immunoSEQ multiplex PCR was the method, and the copy in TCRdb shows in-frame clones only, minus some. The repertoire holds about 280,000 clones, with approximately 85% as singletons. The sample consisted of peripheral blood. The receptors were gathered from a human donor in a cohort sampled during active COVID-19.

The V gene is TRBV5-1, the J gene TRBJ2-3, with 8 bases identical to TRBD1. Germline V lookup: CDR1 SGHRS, CDR2 YFSETQ. This CDR3 has 13 amino acids. J lost 4 bases, V lost 4 bases, and 2 bases had no gene match. CDR3 amino acids: CASSGQGADTQYF. The CDR3 nucleotides are TGCGCCAGCAGCGGACAGGGTGCAGATACGCAGTATTTT.

The rearrangement joins TRBV27 to TRBJ1-1; TRBD1 matches at 7 bases. There are 16 residues in the CDR3. V lost 7 bases and J lost 5; bases outside the gene matches: 16. Germline V lookup: CDR1 MNHEY, CDR2 SMNVEV (reference sequence). The CDR3 spells CASKLSDRAYRTEAFF. The DNA for the CDR3 is TGTGCCAGCAAATTGTCCGACAGGGCCTATCGGACTGAAGCTTTCTTT.

This chain links TRBV2 with TRBJ1-5, with D hard to call. The CDR3 is 15 amino acids. V was trimmed by 7 bases and J by 0 bases, leaving 13 bases between them. Germline-derived CDR1 and CDR2 are SNHLY and FYNNEI. CDR3 DNA sequence: TGTGCCAGCACCTCAGGAGGGTATAGCAATCAGCCCCAGCATTTT. Residues: CASTSGGYSNQPQHF.

This chain joins TRBV15 and TRBJ2-3; 7 bases are shared with TRBD1. This CDR3 is built from 16 residues. The germline gives CDR1 LNHNV, CDR2 YYDKDF (reference sequence). V lost 0 bases and J lost 5; bases outside the gene matches: 8. The CDR3 DNA is TGTGCCACCAGCAGAGAACACAGGGGCCAGCTAGATACGCAGTATTTT. It encodes CATSREHRGQLDTQYF.

The chain couples TRBV24-1 to TRBJ2-3, with 8 bases identical to TRBD1. CDR1 KGHDR and CDR2 SFDVKD come from the germline V gene. This CDR3 is built from 16 residues. Germline trimming cut 0 bases from V and 4 bases from J; bases unmatched to any gene: 5. This CDR3 is CATSDLETGVSDTQYF. CDR3 in DNA: TGTGCCACCAGTGATTTGGAGACAGGGGTATCAGATACGCAGTATTTT.

The chain is built from TRBV6-5 and TRBJ1-2; the match to TRBD1 covers 10 bases. With 10 bases clipped from V and 10 bases from J, the junction kept 12 bases outside the gene matches. The CDR3 contains 13 residues. Germline V CDR1 and CDR2: MNHEY, SVGAGI. The CDR3: CATPTGGGRLYTF. CDR3 nucleotides: TGTGCCACCCCGACAGGGGGCGGTCGGCTCTACACCTTC.

J is TRBJ2-2 and V is TRBV14, with D uncertain. The germline V and J ends were trimmed by 1 base and 5 bases, with 11 bases remaining between them. Germline assignment: CDR1 SGHDN and CDR2 FVKESK. The CDR3 length is 15 residues. This chain's CDR3 is CASSQVPLGTGELFF. The CDR3, as DNA: TGTGCCAGCAGCCAAGTTCCCCTCGGGACCGGGGAGCTGTTTTTT.

This chain joins TRBV18 and TRBJ2-1; D unclear. Germline assignment: CDR1 KGHSH and CDR2 LQKENI. V dropped 2 bases and J dropped 2 bases, with 10 bases sitting between them. The CDR3 contains 15 residues. CDR3 sequence (DNA): TGTGCCAGCTCACCAATAGCAACCACCTACAATGAGCAGTTCTTC. Its protein is CASSPIATTYNEQFF.

This clone was observed once. The chain employs TRBV3-1 (or the pseudogene TRBV3-2) and TRBJ2-7; 10 nucleotides agree with TRBD2. V was clipped by 4 bases and J by 6 bases; unmatched bases: 6. CDR1 and CDR2 from the germline V gene are LGHDT and YNNKEL (reference sequence). The CDR3 covers 14 residues. CDR3 nucleotide sequence: TGTGCCAGCAGCCCAACTAGCGGGACGTTCGAGCAGTACTTC. Its translation is CASSPTSGTFEQYF.

The chain links TRBV9 to TRBJ2-3; 10 positions agree with TRBD2. This CDR3 region has 15 residues. V lost 7 bases to trimming and J lost 3 bases; unmatched junction nucleotides: 8. From germline, CDR1 is SGDLS and CDR2 YYNGEE. The CDR3 loop is CASESGTSDTDTQYF. CDR3 DNA: TGTGCCAGCGAATCCGGGACTAGCGATACAGATACGCAGTATTTT.

This sequence joins TRBV5-4 and TRBJ2-1; 7 bases match TRBD2. The CDR3 has 15 residues. The trim removed 1 base at V and 2 bases at J, leaving 3 bases unmatched. Germline values: CDR1 SGHNT, CDR2 YYREEE (reference sequence). This chain's CDR3 is CASSLSGVAYNEQFF. CDR3 sequence (DNA): TGTGCCAGCAGCTTGAGCGGGGTGGCCTACAATGAGCAGTTCTTC.

V is TRBV11-2 and J is TRBJ2-6; D unresolved. Deletions cut 4 bases from V and 2 bases from J, with 6 bases between. The CDR3 runs to 14 residues. The germline V gene encodes CDR1 SGHAT and CDR2 FQNNGV. The DNA for the CDR3 is TGTGCCAGCAGCTCTCTTGCTGGGGCCAACGTCCTGACTTTC. It specifies CASSSLAGANVLTF.

In regard to this clone: One end of the junction does not line up with germline, which may come from a read error. The chain couples TRBV3-1 (or the pseudogene TRBV3-2) to TRBJ1-5; no reliable D call. CDR1 is LGHDT, CDR2 YNNKEL, per germline (reference sequence). The CDR3 length is 11 residues. The CDR3: CASSQGARVFF. CDR3 nucleotide sequence: TGTGCCAGCAGCCAAGGAGCTCGGGTTTTTTTT.

This clone was picked up a small number of times. This chain uses TRBV4-1 with TRBJ1-2; 8 bases match TRBD1. Trimming at V came to 1 base and at J to 9 bases, leaving 7 bases not matched to a gene. The CDR3 totals 14 residues. Germline V gene lookup returns CDR1 MGHRA and CDR2 YSYEKL. The CDR3 is CASSQARDRNRYTF. DNA for the CDR3: TGCGCCAGCAGCCAAGCCCGGGACAGGAATCGCTACACCTTC.

The chain uses TRBV2 and TRBJ1-6, with 10 bases aligning to TRBD1. CDR1 and CDR2 from the germline V gene are SNHLY and FYNNEI. CDR3 length: 15 amino acids. V lost 8 bases, J lost 10 bases, and 11 bases stayed unmatched. The CDR3 reads CASCVDRGYGSPLHF. The DNA for the CDR3 is TGTGCCAGCTGTGTGGACAGGGGGTACGGATCACCCCTCCACTTT.

This chain connects TRBV28 to TRBJ1-1, with D unresolved. Germline V CDR1 and CDR2: MDHEN, SYDVKM. The CDR3 is 13 residues long. Trimming took 7 bases from V and 0 from J, leaving 9 bases between them. CDR3 in amino acids: CASTIPMNTEAFF. DNA of the CDR3: TGTGCCAGCACCATCCCCATGAACACTGAAGCTTTCTTT.

V is TRBV19 and J is TRBJ1-3; TRBD1 matches 7 bases. Per the germline V gene, CDR1 is LNHDA and CDR2 is SQIVND (reference sequence). CDR3 length: 14 amino acids. V shed 9 bases and J 3 bases; nucleotides not matched to a gene: 8. CDR3 protein: CASVSGDSGNTIYF. The CDR3 DNA is TGTGCCAGCGTGTCCGGGGACAGTGGAAACACCATATATTTT.

The chain links TRBV18 to TRBJ2-2; 10 bases agree with TRBD2. With 0 bases clipped from V and 6 bases from J, the junction kept 4 bases outside the gene matches. Germline V CDR1 and CDR2: KGHSH, LQKENI. This CDR3 has 16 amino acids. The CDR3 here is CASSPPSSGRAGELFF. As DNA, the CDR3 is TGTGCCAGCTCACCACCATCAAGCGGGAGGGCCGGGGAGCTGTTTTTT.

The chain combines TRBV4-1 with TRBJ1-5; 8 bases line up with TRBD1. After removal of 2 bases from V and 4 bases from J, the junction contained 4 bases not matched to a gene. Looked up from germline, CDR1 is MGHRA and CDR2 is YSYEKL. There are 15 residues in the CDR3. The DNA for the CDR3 is TGCGCCAGCAGCCAACTGACAGGGGTGAATCAGCCCCAGCATTTT. Translated: CASSQLTGVNQPQHF.

V usage is TRBV3-1 (or the pseudogene TRBV3-2) and J usage is TRBJ2-1; 10 nucleotides align to TRBD2. The CDR3 extends over 15 amino acids. Trimming removed 7 bases from V and 4 bases from J; junction bases left unmatched: 7. CDR1 is LGHDT and CDR2 is YNNKEL in the germline V gene (reference sequence). This CDR3 reads CASNMLAGAYNEQFF. The CDR3 DNA follows: TGTGCCAGCAATATGCTAGCGGGAGCATACAATGAGCAGTTCTTC.

CDR3 sequence (DNA): TGTGCCAGTGCGGGGGGCCAAGAGACCCAGTACTTC. Translated, it gives CASAGGQETQYF. The J gene is TRBJ2-5, the V gene TRBV12-3 or TRBV12-4, with TRBD2 matching 8 bases. The CDR3 runs 12 residues. V lost 9 bases and J lost 1; bases outside the gene matches: 1.

The chain uses TRBV6-5 and TRBJ1-5; D uncertain. Between the trimmed V and J ends, which lost 6 bases and 0 bases, there was a span of 12 bases. This CDR3 region has 15 residues. In germline, CDR1 is MNHEY, CDR2 SVGAGI. CDR3 residues: CASSGRWGSNQPQHF. Here the CDR3 DNA reads TGTGCCAGCAGCGGGAGGTGGGGTAGCAATCAGCCCCAGCATTTT.

The gene calls are TRBV4-3 and TRBJ2-2; TRBD1 aligns across 7 bases. The CDR3 totals 13 residues. The J segment lost 6 bases and the V segment lost 4 bases, leaving 2 bases of the junction unmatched. Per the germline V gene, CDR1 is LGHNA and CDR2 is YSLEER. The CDR3 spells CASSPQGAGELFF. CDR3 DNA sequence: TGCGCCAGCAGCCCCCAGGGGGCCGGGGAGCTGTTTTTT.

This clone was found a few times. This chain connects TRBV4-2 to TRBJ1-5; 8 bases are shared with TRBD1. CDR3 length: 14 residues. Germline CDR1 is LGHNA and CDR2 is YNFKEQ. V lost 3 bases to trimming and J lost 5 bases; unmatched junction nucleotides: 3. Here the CDR3 reads CASSQGQAYQPQHF. The CDR3 nucleotides are TGTGCCAGCAGCCAGGGACAGGCCTATCAGCCCCAGCATTTT.

The chain couples TRBV9 to TRBJ2-7; D is unresolved. This CDR3 is built from 15 residues. Germline CDR1 and CDR2: SGDLS and YYNGEE. V lost 1 base and J lost 5, with 16 bases in between. The CDR3 is CASSVQASFSHEQYF. DNA for the CDR3: TGTGCCAGCAGCGTACAAGCCTCGTTTTCACACGAGCAGTACTTC.

There are many counts of this clone. The chain carries TRBV3-1 (or the pseudogene TRBV3-2) and TRBJ1-6; TRBD1 is a possible D gene (6 bases). The CDR3 sequence is 15 residues long. V was cut by 3 bases and J by 9 bases, with 15 bases left in between. The germline gives CDR1 LGHDT, CDR2 YNNKEL (reference sequence). The CDR3 spells CASSHSGAPSSPLHF. DNA for the CDR3: TGTGCCAGCAGCCACTCAGGGGCCCCAAGTTCACCCCTCCACTTT.

This clone was recorded once. The chain carries TRBV20-1 and TRBJ1-2, with D unresolved. The CDR3 is 11 amino acids. V dropped 7 bases and J dropped 7 bases, with 13 bases sitting between them. Germline V gene data show CDR1 as DFQATT and CDR2 as SNEGSKA (reference sequence). Here the CDR3 DNA reads TGCAGTGGTACTGAGGGCTCTGGCTACACCTTC. This sequence encodes CSGTEGSGYTF.

The rearrangement uses TRBV12-3 or TRBV12-4 and TRBJ1-1; 7 nucleotides line up with TRBD1. This CDR3 has 13 residues. The J segment lost 9 bases and the V segment lost 6 bases, leaving 10 bases of the junction unmatched. CDR3 coding DNA: TGTGCCAGCAGAAAAACTGGGACAGAGAAAGCTTTCTTT. It translates to CASRKTGTEKAFF.

The V and J genes are TRBV29-1 and TRBJ1-2; D is uncertain. Germline CDR1 SQVTM, CDR2 ANQGSEA. Trimming took 2 bases from V and 3 from J, leaving 10 bases between them. There are 13 residues in the CDR3. As DNA, the CDR3 is TGCAGCGTTGAAAAGCCTCAGGACTATGGCTACACCTTC. As protein: CSVEKPQDYGYTF.

The gene calls are TRBV6-6 and TRBJ1-1, with TRBD1 matching over 8 bases. The V and J ends lost 6 bases and 0 bases, in that order; junction bases with no gene match: 9. The CDR3 covers 16 residues. Per the germline V gene, CDR1 is MNHNY and CDR2 is SVGAGI (reference sequence). CDR3 sequence: CASRGQGVSMNTEAFF. Here the CDR3 DNA reads TGTGCCAGCAGAGGACAGGGCGTTTCCATGAACACTGAAGCTTTCTTT.

The V and J genes are TRBV6-5 and TRBJ2-5; TRBD1 matches 7 bases. The CDR3 sequence is 13 residues long. Germline loops: CDR1 MNHEY, CDR2 SVGAGI. The V and J ends lost 8 bases and 5 bases, in that order; junction bases with no gene match: 8. The CDR3, as DNA: TGTGCCAGCTCCGGACAGGCGAGGGAGACCCAGTACTTC. It is translated as CASSGQARETQYF.